One and the same sample provided the 13 T cell receptor beta chains below, sequenced in a study of blood T cells in healthy people across ages (dated by TCRdb to between 2015 and 2016). The library was built by means of 5' RACE. Sequencing used an Illumina HiSeq 2500. A second PCR of about 7 to 12 cycles was run with a J-beta primer mix and a sample-barcoded 5' primer. TCRdb reran the public reads through fastp at Q25 and MiXCR, keeping productive beta chains. Duplicate CDR3 protein sequences are folded into a single record with the most common DNA and genes. This sample has about 1,000,000 distinct CDR3 sequences in its table, and under 45% of those were observed once. The ten largest clones represent about 19% of the sample. Sequencing was performed on blood. All receptors come from a woman aged 55-69 years in good health.

DNA for the CDR3: TGTGCCACCAGTGGTCCGGGACAGGGGAAGGGAGAAGAGACCCAGTACTTC. This translates into CATSGPGQGKGEETQYF. The chain has TRBV24-1 and TRBJ2-5, with 10 bases matching TRBD1. CDR3 length: 17 residues. CDR1 is KGHDR and CDR2 is SFDVKD in the germline V gene. J gave up 3 bases and V 5 bases, and 11 bases lay outside the gene matches.

As concerns this clonotype: A read error may be the cause here, since a much bigger clone is one base away. The chain recombines TRBV29-1 with TRBJ2-4; D perhaps matches TRBD2 (5 bases). TRBJ2-7 matches the DNA end more closely, so the J call is doubtful. Germline V gene data show CDR1 as SQVTM and CDR2 as ANQGSEA. The length of the CDR3 is 13 residues. CDR3 sequence: CSAGSGIDYEQYF. The CDR3 DNA is TGCAGCGCTGGGAGCGGTATAGACTACGAGCAGTACTTC.

This clonotype was detected a few times. The rearrangement joins TRBV29-1 to TRBJ2-7; 11 bases align to TRBD2. There are 15 residues in the CDR3. The germline V gene has CDR1 SQVTM and CDR2 ANQGSEA. Trimming removed 5 bases from V and 1 base from J; junction bases left unmatched: 7. As DNA, the CDR3 is TGCAGCGTTAAGCGTAGACTAGCGGGGTCCTACGAGCAGTACTTC. This gives the protein CSVKRRLAGSYEQYF.

This clonotype was counted between two and nine times. The chain uses TRBV29-1 and TRBJ2-3, with 9 bases that match TRBD1. Unmatched junction bases numbered 9, after V lost 5 bases and J lost 3 bases. CDR3 length: 15 amino acids. Germline V CDR1 and CDR2: SQVTM, ANQGSEA. The CDR3 here is CSVPGQGLGTDTQYF. In DNA, the CDR3 is TGCAGCGTTCCGGGACAGGGCTTAGGGACAGATACGCAGTATTTT.

This clonotype was recorded at least ten times. This chain uses TRBV6-2 or TRBV6-3 with TRBJ2-1; 9 positions match TRBD1. The CDR3 loop spans 15 amino acids. V trimming: 6 bases; J trimming: 10 bases; junction bases outside the gene matches: 13. Germline V gene data show CDR1 as MNHEY and CDR2 as SVGEGT. CDR3 in amino acids: CASRNRGQGIWEQFF. The CDR3 bases are TGTGCCAGCAGAAACAGGGGACAGGGAATATGGGAGCAGTTCTTC.

This clonotype occurred a few times. V usage is TRBV27 and J usage is TRBJ2-4, with no clear D. V was shortened by 3 bases and J by 2 bases, with 11 bases between the two germline ends. The germline V gene encodes CDR1 MNHEY and CDR2 SMNVEV (reference sequence). This CDR3 region has 15 residues. CDR3: CASSFGMGTKNIQYF. The CDR3 bases are TGTGCCAGCAGTTTTGGGATGGGGACCAAAAACATTCAGTACTTC.

This clonotype appeared a few times. The rearrangement uses TRBV7-9 and TRBJ2-7; D may match TRBD1 or TRBD2 (6 bases each). V was clipped by 5 bases and J by 2 bases, with 13 bases between them. The CDR3 runs 14 residues. Germline V lookup: CDR1 SEHNR, CDR2 FQNEAQ (reference sequence). In DNA, the CDR3 is TGTGCCAGCAGCCCCCAGGAGGGGGCCTACGAGCAGTACTTC. It encodes CASSPQEGAYEQYF.

V is TRBV10-3 and J is TRBJ1-1; D is unresolved. V lost 7 bases and J 0 bases, leaving 9 bases between the germline ends. This CDR3 is built from 13 residues. The V gene's germline CDR1 is ENHRY and CDR2 SYGVKD. CDR3 sequence: CAITSLLNTEAFF. The CDR3 nucleotides read TGTGCCATCACGTCCCTCTTGAACACTGAAGCTTTCTTT.

The chain is built from TRBV7-6 and TRBJ1-2; the D gene is possibly TRBD1 (5 bases). There are 13 residues in the CDR3. Germline lookup yields CDR1 SGHVS and CDR2 FNYEAQ. The ends were cut back, 5 bases at V and 8 bases at J, with 15 bases in the middle. CDR3 bases: TGTGCCAGCAGCCGAAGGGGCAGGGACGGCTACACCTTC. Its translation: CASSRRGRDGYTF.

This clonotype has just a few counts. The genes are TRBV10-3 and TRBJ2-1; TRBD2 agrees at 7 bases. V shed 7 bases, J shed 4 bases, and the junction held 4 bases outside the gene matches. Germline CDR1 reads ENHRY; CDR2 reads SYGVKD. The CDR3 consists of 13 residues. CDR3 nucleotides: TGTGCCATCAAGGGACTAACTTACAATGAGCAGTTCTTC. Protein product: CAIKGLTYNEQFF.

Concerning this clonotype itself: A read error is possible here, since a much larger clone lies one base away. V and J are TRBV7-2 and TRBJ2-3; D unclear. Germline assignment: CDR1 SGHTA and CDR2 FQGNSA. This CDR3 is 15 amino acids long. The CDR3, as DNA: TGTGCCAGCAGCTCAGCAGCAGTGGGCACAGATGCGCAGTATTTT. Encoded protein: CASSSAAVGTDAQYF.

This sequence joins TRBV29-1 and TRBJ2-5, with 8 nucleotides matching TRBD2. Germline V lookup: CDR1 SQVTM, CDR2 ANQGSEA. CDR3 length: 15 residues. The trim removed 7 bases at V and 5 bases at J, leaving 15 bases unmatched. In DNA, the CDR3 is TGCAGCGGGTTGAGCCTTGGACTAGCCGGGGAGACCCAGTACTTC. The encoded protein is CSGLSLGLAGETQYF.

V gene TRBV5-4 combines with J gene TRBJ2-3; 8 nucleotides line up with TRBD2. After removal of 0 bases from V and 3 bases from J, the junction contained 3 bases not matched to a gene. The CDR3 is 15 amino acids. Germline CDR1 reads SGHNT; CDR2 reads YYREEE (reference sequence). CDR3 DNA: TGTGCCAGCAGCTTGGAGGTAGCGGGAACAGATACGCAGTATTTT. Residues: CASSLEVAGTDTQYF.